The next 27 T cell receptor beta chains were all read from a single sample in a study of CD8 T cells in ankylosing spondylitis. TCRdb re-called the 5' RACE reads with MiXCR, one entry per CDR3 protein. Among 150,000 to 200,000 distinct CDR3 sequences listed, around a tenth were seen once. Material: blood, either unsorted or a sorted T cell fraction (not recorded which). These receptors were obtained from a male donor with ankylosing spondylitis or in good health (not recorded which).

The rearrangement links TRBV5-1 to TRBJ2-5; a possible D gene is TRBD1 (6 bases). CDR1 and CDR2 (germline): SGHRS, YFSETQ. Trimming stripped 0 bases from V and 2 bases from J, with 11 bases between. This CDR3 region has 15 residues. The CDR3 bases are TGCGCCAGCAGCTTGGACAGCAGGGGACAAGAGACCCAGTACTTC. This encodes CASSLDSRGQETQYF.

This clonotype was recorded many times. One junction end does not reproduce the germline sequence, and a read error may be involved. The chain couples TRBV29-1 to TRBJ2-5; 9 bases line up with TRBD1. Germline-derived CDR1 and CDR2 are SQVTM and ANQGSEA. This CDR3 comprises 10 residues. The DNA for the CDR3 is TGCAGCGTTGCTACAGGGGGCGGAATCTTC. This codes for CSVATGGGIF.

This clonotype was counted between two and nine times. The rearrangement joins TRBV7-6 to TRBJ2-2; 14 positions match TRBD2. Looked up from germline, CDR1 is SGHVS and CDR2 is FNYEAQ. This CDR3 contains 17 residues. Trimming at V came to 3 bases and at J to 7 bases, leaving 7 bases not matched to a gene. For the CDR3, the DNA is TGTGCCAGCAGCTTGACTAGCGGGAGGGCCCTCGGCGGGGAGCTGTTTTTT. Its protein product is CASSLTSGRALGGELFF.

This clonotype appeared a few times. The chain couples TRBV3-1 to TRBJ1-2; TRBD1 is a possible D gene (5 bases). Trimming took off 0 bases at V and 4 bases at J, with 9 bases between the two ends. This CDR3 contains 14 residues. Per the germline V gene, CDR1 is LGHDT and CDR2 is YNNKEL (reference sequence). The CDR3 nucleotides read TGTGCCAGCAGCCAAGATGAGGGGATCTATGGCTACACCTTC. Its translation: CASSQDEGIYGYTF.

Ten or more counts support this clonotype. This CDR3 is CASSHRDRGRNEQFF. In DNA, the CDR3 is TGCGCCAGCAGCCACCGGGACAGGGGGAGGAATGAGCAGTTCTTC. The chain joins TRBV4-3 to TRBJ2-1, with 11 bases matching TRBD1. This CDR3 spans 15 amino acids. V gave up 3 bases and J gave up 7 bases; unmatched junction bases: 5. Germline CDR1 LGHNA, CDR2 YSLEER.

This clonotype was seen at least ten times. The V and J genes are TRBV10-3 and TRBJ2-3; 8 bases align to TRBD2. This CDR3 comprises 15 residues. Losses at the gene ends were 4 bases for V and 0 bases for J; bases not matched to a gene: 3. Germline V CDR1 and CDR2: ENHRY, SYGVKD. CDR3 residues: CAISGTSGSTDTQYF. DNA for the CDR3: TGTGCCATCAGTGGAACTAGCGGCAGCACAGATACGCAGTATTTT.

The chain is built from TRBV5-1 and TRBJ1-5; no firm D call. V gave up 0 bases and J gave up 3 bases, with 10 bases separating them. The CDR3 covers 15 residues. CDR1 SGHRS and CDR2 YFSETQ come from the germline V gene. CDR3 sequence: CASSLDPSNNQPQHF. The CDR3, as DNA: TGCGCCAGCAGCTTGGACCCCTCGAACAATCAGCCCCAGCATTTT. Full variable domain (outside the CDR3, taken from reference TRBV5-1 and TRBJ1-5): KAGVTQTPRYLIKTRGQQVTLSCSPISGHRSVSWYQQTPGQGLQFLFEYFSETQRNKGNFPGRFSGRQFSNSRSEMNVSTLELGDSALYLCASSLDPSNNQPQHFGDGTRLSIL.

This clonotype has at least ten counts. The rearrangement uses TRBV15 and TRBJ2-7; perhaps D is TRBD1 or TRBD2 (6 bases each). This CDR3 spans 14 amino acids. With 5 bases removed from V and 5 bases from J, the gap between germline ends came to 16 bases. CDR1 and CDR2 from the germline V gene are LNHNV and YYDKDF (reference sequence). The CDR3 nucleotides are TGTGCCACCAGCTCGGACGGAGGGGGTAACGAGCAGTACTTC. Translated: CATSSDGGGNEQYF.

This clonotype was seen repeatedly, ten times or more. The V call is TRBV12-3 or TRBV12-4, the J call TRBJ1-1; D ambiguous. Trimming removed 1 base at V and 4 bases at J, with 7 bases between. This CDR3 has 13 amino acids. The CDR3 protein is CASSLGAGTEAFF. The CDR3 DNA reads TGTGCCAGCAGTTTAGGTGCGGGCACTGAAGCTTTCTTT.

The CDR3 spells CASSLSRESRETQYF. DNA for the CDR3: TGTGCCAGCTCACTCTCCCGGGAATCCAGAGAGACCCAGTACTTC. This chain links TRBV18 with TRBJ2-5, with D possibly being TRBD2 (5 bases). Trimming removed 4 bases at V and 4 bases at J, with 16 bases between. Germline lookup yields CDR1 KGHSH and CDR2 LQKENI. The CDR3 contains 15 residues.

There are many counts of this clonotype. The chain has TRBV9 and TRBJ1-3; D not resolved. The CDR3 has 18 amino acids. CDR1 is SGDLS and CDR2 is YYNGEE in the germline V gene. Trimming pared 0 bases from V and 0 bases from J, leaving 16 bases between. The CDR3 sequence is CASSVAGSSRGSGNTIYF. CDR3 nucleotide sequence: TGTGCCAGCAGCGTAGCGGGCAGCTCTAGAGGCTCTGGAAACACCATATATTTT.

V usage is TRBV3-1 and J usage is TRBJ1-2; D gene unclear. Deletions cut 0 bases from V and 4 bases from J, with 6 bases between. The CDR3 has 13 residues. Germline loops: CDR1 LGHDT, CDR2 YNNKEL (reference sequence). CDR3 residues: CASSQEGVYGYTF. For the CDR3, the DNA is TGTGCCAGCAGCCAAGAGGGAGTCTATGGCTACACCTTC.

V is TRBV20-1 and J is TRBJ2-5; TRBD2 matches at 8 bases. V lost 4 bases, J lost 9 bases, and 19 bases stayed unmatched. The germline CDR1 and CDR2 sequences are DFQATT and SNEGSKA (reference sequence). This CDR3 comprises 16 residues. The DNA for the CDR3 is TGCAGTGCTAAAGAAGGATCGGGACTAGATAGTAGGGCCCAGTACTTC. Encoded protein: CSAKEGSGLDSRAQYF.

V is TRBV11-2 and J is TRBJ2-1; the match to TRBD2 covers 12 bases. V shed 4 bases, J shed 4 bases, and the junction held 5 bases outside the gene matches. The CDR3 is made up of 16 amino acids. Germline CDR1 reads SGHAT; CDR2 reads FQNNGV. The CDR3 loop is CASSSTSGGRYNEQFF. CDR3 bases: TGTGCCAGCAGCTCTACTAGCGGGGGGAGATACAATGAGCAGTTCTTC.

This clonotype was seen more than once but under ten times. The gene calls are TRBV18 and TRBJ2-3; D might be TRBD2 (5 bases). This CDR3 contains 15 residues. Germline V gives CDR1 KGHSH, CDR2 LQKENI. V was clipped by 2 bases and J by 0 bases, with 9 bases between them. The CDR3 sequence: CASSPTPGSTDTQYF. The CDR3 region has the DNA TGTGCCAGCTCACCAACCCCGGGGAGCACAGATACGCAGTATTTT.

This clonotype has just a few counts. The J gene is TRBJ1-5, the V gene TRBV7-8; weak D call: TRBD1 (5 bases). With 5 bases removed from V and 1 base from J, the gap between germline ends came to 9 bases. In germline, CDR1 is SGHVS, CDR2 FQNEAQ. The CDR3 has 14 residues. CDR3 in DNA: TGTGCCAGCAGCCTGACAGAGAGCAATCAGCCCCAGCATTTT. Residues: CASSLTESNQPQHF.

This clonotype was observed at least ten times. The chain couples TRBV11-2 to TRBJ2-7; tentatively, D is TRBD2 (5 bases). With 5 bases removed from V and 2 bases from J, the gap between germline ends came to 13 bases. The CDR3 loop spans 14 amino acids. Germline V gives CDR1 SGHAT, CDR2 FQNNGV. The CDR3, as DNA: TGTGCCAGCAGCCAGGAGGCTGTCACCTACGAGCAGTACTTC. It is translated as CASSQEAVTYEQYF.

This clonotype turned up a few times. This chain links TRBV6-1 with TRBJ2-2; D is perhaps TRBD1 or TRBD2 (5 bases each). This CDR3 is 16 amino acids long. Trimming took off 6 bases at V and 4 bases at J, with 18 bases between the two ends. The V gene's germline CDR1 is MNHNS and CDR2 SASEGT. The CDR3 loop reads CASRNRDPPITGELFF. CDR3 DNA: TGTGCCAGCAGGAACCGGGACCCTCCGATCACCGGGGAGCTGTTTTTT.

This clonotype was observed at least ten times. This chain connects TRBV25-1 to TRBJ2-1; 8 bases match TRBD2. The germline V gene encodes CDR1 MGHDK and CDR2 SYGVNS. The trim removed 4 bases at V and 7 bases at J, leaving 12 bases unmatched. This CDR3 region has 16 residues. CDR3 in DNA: TGTGCCAGCAGTGCAACGGGGGGGCGCAGGTCAAATGAGCAGTTCTTC. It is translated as CASSATGGRRSNEQFF.

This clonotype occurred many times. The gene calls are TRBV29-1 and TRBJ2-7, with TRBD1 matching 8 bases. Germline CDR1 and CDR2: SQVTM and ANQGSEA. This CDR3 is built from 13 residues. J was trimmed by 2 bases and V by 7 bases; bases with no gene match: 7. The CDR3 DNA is TGCAGCGCAACCTGGGACAGGCCCTACGAGCAGTACTTC. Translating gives CSATWDRPYEQYF.

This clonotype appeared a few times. CDR3 in amino acids: CASSPLTGQETQYF. Written as DNA, the CDR3 is TGTGCCAGCTCACCACTGACAGGCCAAGAGACCCAGTACTTC. The chain couples TRBV18 to TRBJ2-5, with D perhaps matching TRBD1 (6 bases). Trimming stripped 1 base from V and 1 base from J, with 7 bases between. The germline V gene encodes CDR1 KGHSH and CDR2 LQKENI. The CDR3 is 14 residues long. Combining the CDR3 with reference TRBV18 and TRBJ2-5 gives the whole variable domain NAGVMQNPRHLVRRRGQEARLRCSPMKGHSHVYWYRQLPEEGLKFMVYLQKENIIDESGMPKERFSAEFPKEGPSILRIQQVVRGDSAAYFCASSPLTGQETQYFGPGTRLLVL.

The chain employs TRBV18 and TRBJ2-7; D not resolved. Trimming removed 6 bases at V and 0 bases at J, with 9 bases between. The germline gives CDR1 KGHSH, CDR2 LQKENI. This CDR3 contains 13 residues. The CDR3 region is CASSSISSYEQYF. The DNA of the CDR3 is TGTGCCAGCTCCTCAATCAGCTCCTACGAGCAGTACTTC.

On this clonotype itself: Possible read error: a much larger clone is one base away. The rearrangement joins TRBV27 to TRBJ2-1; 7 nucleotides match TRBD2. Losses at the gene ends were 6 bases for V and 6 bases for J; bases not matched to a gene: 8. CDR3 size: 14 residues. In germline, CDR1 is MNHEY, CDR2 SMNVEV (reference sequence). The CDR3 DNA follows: TGTGCCAGCAGGCGGGGGAACGGAAGCAATGAGCAGTTCTTC. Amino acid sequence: CASRRGNGSNEQFF.

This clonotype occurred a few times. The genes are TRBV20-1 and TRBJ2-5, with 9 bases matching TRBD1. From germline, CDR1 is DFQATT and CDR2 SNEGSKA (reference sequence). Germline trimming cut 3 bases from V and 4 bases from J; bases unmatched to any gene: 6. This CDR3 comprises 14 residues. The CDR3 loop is CSASTGGWLETQYF. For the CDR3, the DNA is TGCAGTGCTAGCACAGGGGGCTGGTTAGAGACCCAGTACTTC.

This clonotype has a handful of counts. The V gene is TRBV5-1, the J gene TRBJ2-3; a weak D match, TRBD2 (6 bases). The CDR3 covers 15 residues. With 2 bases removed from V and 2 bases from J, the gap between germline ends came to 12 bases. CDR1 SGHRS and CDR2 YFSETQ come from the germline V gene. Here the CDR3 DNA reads TGCGCCAGCAGCTTCCGGGAGCGACACACAGATACGCAGTATTTT. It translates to CASSFRERHTDTQYF. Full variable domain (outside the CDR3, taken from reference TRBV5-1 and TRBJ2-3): KAGVTQTPRYLIKTRGQQVTLSCSPISGHRSVSWYQQTPGQGLQFLFEYFSETQRNKGNFPGRFSGRQFSNSRSEMNVSTLELGDSALYLCASSFRERHTDTQYFGPGTRLTVL.

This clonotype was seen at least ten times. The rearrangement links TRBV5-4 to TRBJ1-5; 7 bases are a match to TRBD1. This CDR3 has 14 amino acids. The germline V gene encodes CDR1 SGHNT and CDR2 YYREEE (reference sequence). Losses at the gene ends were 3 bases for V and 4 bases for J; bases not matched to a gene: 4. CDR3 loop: CASSSQGENQPQHF. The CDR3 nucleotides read TGTGCCAGCAGCTCCCAGGGGGAGAATCAGCCCCAGCATTTT.

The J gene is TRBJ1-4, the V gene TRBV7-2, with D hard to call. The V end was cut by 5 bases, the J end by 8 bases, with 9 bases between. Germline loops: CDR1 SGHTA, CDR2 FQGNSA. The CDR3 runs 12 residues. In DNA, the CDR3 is TGTGCCAGCAGCCCCCCAGGCGAAAAACTGTTTTTT. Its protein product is CASSPPGEKLFF.